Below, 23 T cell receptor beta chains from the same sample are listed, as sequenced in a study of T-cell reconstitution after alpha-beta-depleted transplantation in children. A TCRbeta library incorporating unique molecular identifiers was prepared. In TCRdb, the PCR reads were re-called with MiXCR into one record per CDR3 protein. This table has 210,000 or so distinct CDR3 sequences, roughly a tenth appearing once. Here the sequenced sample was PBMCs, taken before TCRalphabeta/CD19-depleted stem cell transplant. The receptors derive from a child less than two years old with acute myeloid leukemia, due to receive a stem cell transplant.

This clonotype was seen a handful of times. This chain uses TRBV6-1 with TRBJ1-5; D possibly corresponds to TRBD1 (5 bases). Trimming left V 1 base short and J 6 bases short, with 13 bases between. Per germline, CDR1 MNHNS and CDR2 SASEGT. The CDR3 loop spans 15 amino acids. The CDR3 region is CASSEGLGGVQPQHF. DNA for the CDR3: TGTGCCAGCAGTGAAGGACTGGGGGGGGTTCAGCCCCAGCATTTT.

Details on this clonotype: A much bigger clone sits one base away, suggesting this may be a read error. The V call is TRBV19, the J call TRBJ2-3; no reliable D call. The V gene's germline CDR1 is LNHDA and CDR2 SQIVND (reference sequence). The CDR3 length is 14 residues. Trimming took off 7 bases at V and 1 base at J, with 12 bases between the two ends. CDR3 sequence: CASMTSTGTDTQYF. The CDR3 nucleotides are TGTGCCAGTATGACCAGCACTGGCACAGATACGCAGTATTTT.

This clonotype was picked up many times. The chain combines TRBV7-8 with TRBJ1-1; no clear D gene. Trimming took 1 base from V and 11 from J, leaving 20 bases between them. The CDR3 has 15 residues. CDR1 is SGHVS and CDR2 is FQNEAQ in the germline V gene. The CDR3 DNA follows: TGTGCCAGCAGCTTAGTGGCAGGCCTCAATATCATGGCTTTCTTT. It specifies CASSLVAGLNIMAFF.

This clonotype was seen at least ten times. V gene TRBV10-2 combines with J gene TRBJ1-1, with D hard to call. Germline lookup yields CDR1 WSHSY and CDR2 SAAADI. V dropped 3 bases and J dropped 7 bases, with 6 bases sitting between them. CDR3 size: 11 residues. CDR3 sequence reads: CASSEWDEAFF. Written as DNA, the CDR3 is TGCGCCAGCAGTGAATGGGATGAAGCTTTCTTT.

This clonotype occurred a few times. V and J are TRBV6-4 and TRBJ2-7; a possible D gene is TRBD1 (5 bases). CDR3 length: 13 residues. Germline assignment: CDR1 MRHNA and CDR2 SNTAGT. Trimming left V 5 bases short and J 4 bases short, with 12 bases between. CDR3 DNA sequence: TGTGCCAGCAGTCGACAGTACAAATACGAGCAGTACTTC. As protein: CASSRQYKYEQYF.

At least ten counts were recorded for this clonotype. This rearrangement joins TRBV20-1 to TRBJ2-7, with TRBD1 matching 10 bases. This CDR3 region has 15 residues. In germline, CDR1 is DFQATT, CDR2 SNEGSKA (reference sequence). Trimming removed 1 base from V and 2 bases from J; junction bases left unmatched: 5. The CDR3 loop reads CSARAQTGGPYEQYF. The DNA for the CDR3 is TGCAGTGCTAGAGCACAGACAGGGGGCCCCTACGAGCAGTACTTC.

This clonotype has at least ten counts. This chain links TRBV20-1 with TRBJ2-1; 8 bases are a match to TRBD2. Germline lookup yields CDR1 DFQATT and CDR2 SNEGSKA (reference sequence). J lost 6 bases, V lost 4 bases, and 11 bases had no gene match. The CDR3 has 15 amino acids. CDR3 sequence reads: CSAMISGGPGNEQFF. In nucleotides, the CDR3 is TGCAGTGCTATGATTTCGGGGGGGCCTGGCAATGAGCAGTTCTTC.

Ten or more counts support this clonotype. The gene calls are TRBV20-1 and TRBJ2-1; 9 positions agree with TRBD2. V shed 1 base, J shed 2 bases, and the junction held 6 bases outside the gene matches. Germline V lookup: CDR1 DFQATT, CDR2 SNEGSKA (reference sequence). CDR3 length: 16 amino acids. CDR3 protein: CSARGSGGRTYNEQFF. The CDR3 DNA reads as TGCAGTGCTAGAGGCAGCGGGGGGCGAACCTACAATGAGCAGTTCTTC.

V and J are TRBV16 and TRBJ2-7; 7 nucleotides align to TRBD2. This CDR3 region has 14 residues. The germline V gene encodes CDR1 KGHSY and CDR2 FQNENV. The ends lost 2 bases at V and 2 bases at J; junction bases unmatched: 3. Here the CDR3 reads CASSQGTKPYEQYF. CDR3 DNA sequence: TGTGCCAGCAGCCAAGGGACTAAGCCCTACGAGCAGTACTTC. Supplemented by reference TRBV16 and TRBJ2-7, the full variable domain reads GEEVAQTPKHLVRGEGQKAKLYCAPIKGHSYVFWYQQVLKNEFKFLISFQNENVFDETGMPKERFSAKCLPNSPCSLEIQATKLEDSAVYFCASSQGTKPYEQYFGPGTRLTVT.

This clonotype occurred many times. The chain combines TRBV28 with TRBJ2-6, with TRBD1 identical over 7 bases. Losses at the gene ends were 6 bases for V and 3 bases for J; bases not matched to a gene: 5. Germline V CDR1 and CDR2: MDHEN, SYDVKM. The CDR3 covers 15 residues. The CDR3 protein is CASSTTGNGANVLTF. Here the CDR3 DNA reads TGTGCCAGCAGCACGACAGGGAATGGGGCCAACGTCCTGACTTTC.

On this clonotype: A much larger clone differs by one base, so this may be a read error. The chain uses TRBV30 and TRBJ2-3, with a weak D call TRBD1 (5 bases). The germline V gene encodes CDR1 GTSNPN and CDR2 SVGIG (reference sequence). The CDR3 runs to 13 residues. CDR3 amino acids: CAWSERFTGTQYF. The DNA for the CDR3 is TGTGCCTGGAGTGAGCGCTTCACAGGTACGCAGTATTTT.

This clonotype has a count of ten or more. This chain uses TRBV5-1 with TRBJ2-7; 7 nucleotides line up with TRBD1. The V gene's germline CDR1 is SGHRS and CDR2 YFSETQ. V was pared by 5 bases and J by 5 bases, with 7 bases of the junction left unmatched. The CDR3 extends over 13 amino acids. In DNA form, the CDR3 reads TGCGCCAGCAGAAGGACAGGATCAGACGAGCAGTACTTC. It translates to CASRRTGSDEQYF.

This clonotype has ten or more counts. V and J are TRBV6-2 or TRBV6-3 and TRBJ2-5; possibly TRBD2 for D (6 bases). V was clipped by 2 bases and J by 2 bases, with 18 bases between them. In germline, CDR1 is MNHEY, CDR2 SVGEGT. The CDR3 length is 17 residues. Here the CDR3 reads CASSYRRENAGQETQYF. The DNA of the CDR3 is TGTGCCAGCAGTTACCGTCGGGAAAATGCGGGGCAAGAGACCCAGTACTTC.

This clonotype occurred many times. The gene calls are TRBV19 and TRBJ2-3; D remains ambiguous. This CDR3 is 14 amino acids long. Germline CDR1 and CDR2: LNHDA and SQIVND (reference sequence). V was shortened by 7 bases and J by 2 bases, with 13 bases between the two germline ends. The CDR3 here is CASKRNPITDTQYF. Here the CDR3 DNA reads TGTGCCAGTAAGAGAAACCCTATCACAGATACGCAGTATTTT. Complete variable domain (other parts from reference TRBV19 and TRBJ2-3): DGGITQSPKYLFRKEGQNVTLSCEQNLNHDAMYWYRQDPGQGLRLIYYSQIVNDFQKGDIAEGYSVSREKKESFPLTVTSAQKNPTAFYLCASKRNPITDTQYFGPGTRLTVL.

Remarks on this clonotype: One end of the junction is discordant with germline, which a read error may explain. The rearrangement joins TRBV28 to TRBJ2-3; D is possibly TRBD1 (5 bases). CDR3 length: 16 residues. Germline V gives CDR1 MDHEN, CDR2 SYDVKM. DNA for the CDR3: TGTGCCAGCAGATTATGGGGCCTTTTAACCCCCCGTACGCAGTATTTT. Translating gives CASRLWGLLTPRTQYF.

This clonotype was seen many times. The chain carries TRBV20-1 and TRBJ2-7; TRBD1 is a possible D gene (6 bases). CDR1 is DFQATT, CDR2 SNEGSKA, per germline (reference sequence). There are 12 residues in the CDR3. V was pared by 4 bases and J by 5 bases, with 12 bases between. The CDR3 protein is CSAKEGQHEQYF. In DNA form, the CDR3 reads TGCAGTGCTAAGGAAGGACAGCACGAGCAGTACTTC.

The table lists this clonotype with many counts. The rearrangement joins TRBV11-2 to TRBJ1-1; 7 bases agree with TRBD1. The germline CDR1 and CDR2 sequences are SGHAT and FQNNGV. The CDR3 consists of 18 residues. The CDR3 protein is CGSGLSGGRGALDTEAFF. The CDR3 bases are TGTGGTTCGGGGTTATCGGGCGGCAGGGGGGCGTTGGACACTGAAGCTTTCTTT.

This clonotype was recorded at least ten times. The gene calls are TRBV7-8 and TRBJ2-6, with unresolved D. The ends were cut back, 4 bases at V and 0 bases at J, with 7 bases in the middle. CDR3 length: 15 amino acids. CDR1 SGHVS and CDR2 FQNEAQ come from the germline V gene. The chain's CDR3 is CASSSFISGANVLTF. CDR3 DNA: TGTGCCAGCAGCTCTTTCATCTCTGGGGCCAACGTCCTGACTTTC. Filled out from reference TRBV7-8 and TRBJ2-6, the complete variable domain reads GAGVSQSPRYKVAKRGQDVALRCDPISGHVSLFWYQQALGQGPEFLTYFQNEAQLDKSGLPSDRFFAERPEGSVSTLKIQRTQQEDSAVYLCASSSFISGANVLTFGAGSRLTVL.

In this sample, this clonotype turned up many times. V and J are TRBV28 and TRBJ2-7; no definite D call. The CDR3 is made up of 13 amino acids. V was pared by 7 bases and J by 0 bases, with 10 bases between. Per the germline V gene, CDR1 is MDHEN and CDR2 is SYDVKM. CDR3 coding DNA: TGTGCCAGCACCCCGGCAGGCTCCTACGAGCAGTACTTC. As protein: CASTPAGSYEQYF.

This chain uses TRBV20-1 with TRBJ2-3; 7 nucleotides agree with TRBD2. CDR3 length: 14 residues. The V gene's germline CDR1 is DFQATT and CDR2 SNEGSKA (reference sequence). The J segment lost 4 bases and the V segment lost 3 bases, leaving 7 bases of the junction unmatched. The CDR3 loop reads CSASRLALADTQYF. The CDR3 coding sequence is TGCAGTGCTAGCCGACTAGCTCTCGCAGATACGCAGTATTTT.

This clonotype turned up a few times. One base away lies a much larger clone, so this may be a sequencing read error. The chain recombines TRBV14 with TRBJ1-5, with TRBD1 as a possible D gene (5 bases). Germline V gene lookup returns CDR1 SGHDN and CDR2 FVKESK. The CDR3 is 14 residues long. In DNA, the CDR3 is TGTGCCAGCAGCCAAGGGGGCTTGGGTCAGTCCCAGCATTTT. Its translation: CASSQGGLGQSQHF.

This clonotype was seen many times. The CDR3 DNA reads as TGTGCCAGCAGCCTGGGGACTAGCGGGACCCATACGCAGTATTTT. It encodes CASSLGTSGTHTQYF. The rearrangement links TRBV7-2 to TRBJ2-3; 13 positions match TRBD2. Trimming at V came to 5 bases and at J to 7 bases, leaving 6 bases not matched to a gene. Germline CDR1 SGHTA, CDR2 FQGNSA. The CDR3 consists of 15 residues.

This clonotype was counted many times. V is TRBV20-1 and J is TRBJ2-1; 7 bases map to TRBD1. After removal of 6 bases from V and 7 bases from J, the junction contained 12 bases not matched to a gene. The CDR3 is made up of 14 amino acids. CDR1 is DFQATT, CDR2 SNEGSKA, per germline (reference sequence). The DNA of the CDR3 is TGCAGTGCCGATCTAAAGGGGGCTGGGAATGAGCAGTTCTTC. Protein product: CSADLKGAGNEQFF.